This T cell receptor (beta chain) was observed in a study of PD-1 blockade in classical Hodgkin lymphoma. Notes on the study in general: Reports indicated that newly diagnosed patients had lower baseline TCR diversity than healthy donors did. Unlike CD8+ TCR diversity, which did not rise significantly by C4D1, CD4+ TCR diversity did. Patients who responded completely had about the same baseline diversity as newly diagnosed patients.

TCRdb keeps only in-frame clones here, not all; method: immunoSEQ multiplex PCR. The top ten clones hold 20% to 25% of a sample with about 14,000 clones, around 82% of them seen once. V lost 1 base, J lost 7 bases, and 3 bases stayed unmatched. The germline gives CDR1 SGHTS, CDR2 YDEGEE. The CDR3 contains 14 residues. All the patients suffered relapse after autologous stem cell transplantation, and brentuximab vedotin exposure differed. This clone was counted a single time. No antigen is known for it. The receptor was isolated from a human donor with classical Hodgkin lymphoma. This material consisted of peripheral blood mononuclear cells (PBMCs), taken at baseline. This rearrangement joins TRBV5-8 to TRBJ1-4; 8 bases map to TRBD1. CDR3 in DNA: TGTGCCAGCAGCTTGACAGGGGGTGGTGAAAAACTGTTTTTT. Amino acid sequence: CASSLTGGGEKLFF.